This T cell receptor beta chain was recorded in a study of OX40 agonist ivuxolimab in advanced cancers. Study information: Ivuxolimab, an antibody that agonizes OX40 (CD134), was administered to the patients. Findings and limits, study-wide: Relative to CD4+ cells, CD8+ T cells on average had more expanded clones.

Remarks on this clone: What it recognizes is unknown.

TCRdb keeps only in-frame clones here, not all; method: immunoSEQ multiplex PCR. The sample yields about 63,000 clones, more than 80% seen once. Patients had blood sampled at baseline and again on cycle 4 day 1 and cycle 7 day 1. The clonotype was recovered from an adult with an advanced solid tumor such as melanoma, head and neck, liver or kidney cancer. The starting material was CD4+ or CD8+ T cells sorted from blood, obtained in a trial of the OX40 agonist ivuxolimab.

The CDR3 protein is CASSIGYEFYEQYF. The CDR3 coding sequence is TGTGCCAGTAGTATCGGCTATGAATTCTACGAGCAGTACTTC. This chain joins TRBV19 and TRBJ2-7; D uncertain. Trimming removed 3 bases at V and 3 bases at J, with 12 bases between. The CDR3 has 14 residues. The germline V gene has CDR1 LNHDA and CDR2 SQIVND (reference sequence).